This passage covers 14 T cell receptor beta chains from one sample sequenced in a study of persistence of HIV-infected CD4 T cells. The immunoSEQ assay was version 4, run in survey mode. Using immunoSEQ multiplex PCR, the repertoire was profiled, and TCRdb retains in-frame clones only, with some absent. The sample lists about 46,000 clones; about 87% were seen once. Which antigens these TCRs recognize remains unknown. This nonspecific control used anti-CD3/anti-CD28 bead stimulation of CD4+ T cells. Sorting of responding CD4+ T cells relied on upregulated CD40 ligand together with CD69. This material consisted of CD4+ T cells sorted from PBMCs after roughly 19-hour stimulation, taken from a patient who received antiretroviral therapy. These receptors all stem from an adult woman with HIV who was CMV-seropositive.

This sequence joins TRBV28 and TRBJ2-5; possibly TRBD2 for D (7 bases). Germline V gene lookup returns CDR1 MDHEN and CDR2 SYDVKM. The CDR3 contains 17 residues. V lost 4 bases and J 4 bases, leaving 22 bases between the germline ends. CDR3 sequence: CASSSPIGGGPGETQYF. As DNA, the CDR3 is TGTGCCAGCAGTTCCCCAATAGGGGGAGGGCCGGGAGAGACCCAGTACTTC.

The chain combines TRBV7-8 with TRBJ2-3; 9 bases map to TRBD2. CDR1 is SGHVS, CDR2 FQNEAQ, per germline. The CDR3 length is 16 residues. After removal of 1 base from V and 5 bases from J, the junction contained 7 bases not matched to a gene. The CDR3 DNA follows: TGTGCCAGCAGCTTAGGTGTTAGCGGGGGCCAAGATACGCAGTATTTT. Translated, it gives CASSLGVSGGQDTQYF.

The chain joins TRBV3-1 (or the pseudogene TRBV3-2) to TRBJ1-4; D might be TRBD1 (5 bases). The CDR3 consists of 15 residues. The V end was cut by 2 bases, the J end by 4 bases, with 11 bases between. In germline, CDR1 is LGHDT, CDR2 YNNKEL (reference sequence). The CDR3 here is CASSQWGGGNEKLFF. The CDR3, as DNA: TGTGCCAGCAGCCAATGGGGCGGCGGTAATGAAAAACTGTTTTTT.

This rearrangement joins TRBV18 to TRBJ2-3; D possibly corresponds to TRBD1 (5 bases). Trimming removed 8 bases at V and 0 bases at J, with 15 bases between. Germline loops: CDR1 KGHSH, CDR2 LQKENI. There are 15 residues in the CDR3. CDR3 DNA sequence: TGTGCCAGCACAACCCAGGGCCCTAGCACAGATACGCAGTATTTT. Translating gives CASTTQGPSTDTQYF.

This chain links TRBV6-5 with TRBJ1-2, with D maybe TRBD1 (5 bases). The CDR3 totals 14 residues. The ends were cut back, 2 bases at V and 8 bases at J, with 15 bases in the middle. Germline CDR1 MNHEY, CDR2 SVGAGI. The CDR3 protein is CASSYGDGHWGYTF. The CDR3 region has the DNA TGTGCCAGCAGTTACGGGGACGGGCATTGGGGCTACACCTTC.

This clone was found once. The chain joins TRBV30 to TRBJ1-2; weak D call: TRBD1 (5 bases). Trimming removed 7 bases from V and 4 bases from J, with 22 bases in between. CDR3 size: 15 residues. CDR1 and CDR2 (germline): GTSNPN, SVGIG (reference sequence). CDR3 sequence: CAYQLSLTGGYGYTF. Here the CDR3 DNA reads TGTGCCTACCAACTTTCCTTGACTGGGGGCTATGGCTACACCTTC.

The sample holds one count of this clone. This chain joins TRBV27 and TRBJ1-1; D remains unclear. Per the germline V gene, CDR1 is MNHEY and CDR2 is SMNVEV (reference sequence). The CDR3 runs 14 residues. Trimming stripped 5 bases from V and 1 base from J, with 11 bases between. In DNA form, the CDR3 reads TGTGCCAGCAGTCCCCGGGTCTCGAACACTGAAGCTTTCTTT. It yields the protein CASSPRVSNTEAFF.

The V and J genes are TRBV5-1 and TRBJ1-1, with D possibly TRBD1 on 5 matching bases. The V end was cut by 0 bases, the J end by 2 bases, with 11 bases between. This CDR3 has 15 amino acids. Germline V CDR1 and CDR2: SGHRS, YFSETQ. The CDR3 spells CASSLADTRNTEAFF. The DNA of the CDR3 is TGCGCCAGCAGCTTGGCGGACACAAGAAACACTGAAGCTTTCTTT.

This chain uses TRBV7-8 with TRBJ1-1; D may be TRBD1 (5 bases). The V and J ends lost 5 bases and 7 bases respectively, with 11 bases between them. The germline V gene has CDR1 SGHVS and CDR2 FQNEAQ. The CDR3 has 12 amino acids. The CDR3 sequence: CASSPAQVEAFF. CDR3 DNA sequence: TGTGCCAGCAGCCCCGCACAGGTTGAAGCTTTCTTT.

The gene calls are TRBV7-6 and TRBJ2-2, with TRBD1 matching 7 bases. Trimming removed 8 bases from V and 6 bases from J; junction bases left unmatched: 6. Germline CDR1 SGHVS, CDR2 FNYEAQ. CDR3 size: 13 residues. CDR3 loop: CASGTEYSGELFF. CDR3 nucleotides: TGTGCCAGCGGGACAGAGTATTCCGGGGAGCTGTTTTTT.

This sequence joins TRBV27 and TRBJ1-1; D may be TRBD1 (5 bases). The CDR3 is 15 amino acids. Germline CDR1 is MNHEY and CDR2 is SMNVEV (reference sequence). The V and J ends lost 6 bases and 0 bases respectively, with 14 bases between them. CDR3 amino acids: CASSTTTGLNTEAFF. The CDR3, as DNA: TGTGCCAGCAGCACAACAACGGGGCTGAACACTGAAGCTTTCTTT.

This clone was seen more than once but under ten times. The chain uses TRBV25-1 and TRBJ1-5; D is ambiguous. The CDR3 spans 13 residues. Germline CDR1 and CDR2: MGHDK and SYGVNS. V lost 7 bases and J 2 bases, leaving 9 bases between the germline ends. The CDR3 loop is CASTSTGNQPQHF. CDR3 nucleotides: TGTGCCAGCACGTCGACCGGCAATCAGCCCCAGCATTTT.

The chain links TRBV6-4 to TRBJ1-1; D remains unclear. Germline CDR1 MRHNA, CDR2 SNTAGT. CDR3 size: 14 residues. Trimming took off 0 bases at V and 1 base at J, with 6 bases between the two ends. CDR3 region: CASSDSNRNTEAFF. The CDR3, as DNA: TGTGCCAGCAGTGACTCTAACAGGAACACTGAAGCTTTCTTT.

This sequence joins TRBV7-9 and TRBJ1-1; D is uncertain. Deletions cut 2 bases from V and 4 bases from J, with 8 bases between. This CDR3 comprises 13 residues. CDR1 and CDR2 (germline): SEHNR, FQNEAQ (reference sequence). The CDR3 protein is CASSLSYVTEAFF. DNA for the CDR3: TGTGCCAGCAGCTTATCGTACGTCACTGAAGCTTTCTTT.